This TCR beta chain was identified in a study of human T cells and chemical hapten exposure. The study's findings and limits: TCRs above 1 in 1000 frequency stayed constant with DPC sensitization.

Documented time point: pre-sensitization, week 0. Specified treatment: therapeutic diphenylcyclopropenone sensitization with weekly scalp DPC. TCRdb recomputed calls from the RACE reads with MiXCR, one row per CDR3 protein. The sample comprises 52,000 or so distinct CDR3 sequences, roughly 10% of which are singletons, and 8% to 10% rests with the top ten. CDR1 and CDR2 (germline): SGHVS, FQNEAQ. The CDR3 has 14 amino acids. V was pared by 4 bases and J by 3 bases, with 12 bases between. This clonotype showed up just once. Its matching antigen is unknown. The specimen comprised whole blood, sampled in connection with sensitization to the hapten diphenylcyclopropenone (DPC). V and J are TRBV7-8 and TRBJ2-5; no firm D call. The clonotype was recovered from a man in his forties or fifties with alopecia areata. Some clones in this sample may be carry-over from other donors' samples. As DNA, the CDR3 is TGTGCCAGCAGCTCCACCGGGCCCAAAGAGACCCAGTACTTC. Translated, it gives CASSSTGPKETQYF.